Listed here are 27 T cell receptor beta chains from one sample, sequenced in a study of breast tumors, draining lymph nodes, adjacent tissues. TCRdb processed the multiplex PCR reads anew with MiXCR; each CDR3 protein has one entry. The sample holds around 300,000 distinct CDR3 sequences, more than 30% seen once. Breast cancer patients provided tissue from their axillary draining lymph nodes. The source material was axillary lymph node tissue. These receptors originate from a female donor with breast cancer. Some clones in this sample may be carry-over from other donors' samples.

This clonotype was picked up many times. The chain couples TRBV5-6 to TRBJ2-3, with 12 bases that match TRBD2. The germline V gene encodes CDR1 SGHDT and CDR2 YYEEEE. CDR3 length equals 16 residues. J gave up 4 bases and V 3 bases, and 6 bases lay outside the gene matches. The CDR3 sequence is CASSSPTSGSPDTQYF. The DNA of the CDR3 is TGTGCCAGCAGCTCGCCGACTAGCGGGAGCCCAGATACGCAGTATTTT.

About this clonotype itself: One end of the junction does not line up with germline, which may come from a read error. The V call is TRBV7-2, the J call TRBJ2-1; D could derive from TRBD1 or TRBD2 (6 bases each). CDR1 is SGHTA, CDR2 FQGNSA, per germline. There are 15 residues in the CDR3. The CDR3 protein is CASSPPRGRNDEQLF. The CDR3 DNA reads TGTGCCAGCAGCCCCCCGAGGGGGAGGAACGATGAGCAGCTCTTC.

A remark on this clonotype: A clone one base away is much larger, so this may be a read error. The chain is built from TRBV6-5 and TRBJ2-1; D might be TRBD2 (5 bases). The germline V gene has CDR1 MNHEY and CDR2 SVGAGI. The CDR3 is 16 amino acids. The CDR3 coding sequence is TGTGCCAGCAGTCACTCGGGGTCTAGTGCACACAATGAGCAGTTCTTC. The encoded protein is CASSHSGSSAHNEQFF.

In its sample, this clonotype was seen a few times. V and J are TRBV3-1 and TRBJ2-7; 15 bases align to TRBD2. Germline loops: CDR1 LGHDT, CDR2 YNNKEL (reference sequence). This CDR3 has 16 amino acids. V shed 1 base, J shed 5 bases, and the junction held 3 bases outside the gene matches. The CDR3 region has the DNA TGTGCCAGCAGCCAAGGTGGACTAGCGGGAGGGCACGAGCAGTACTTC. Protein product: CASSQGGLAGGHEQYF.

This clonotype was observed a handful of times. V usage is TRBV5-1 and J usage is TRBJ2-5, with 8 nucleotides matching TRBD1. The CDR3 consists of 14 residues. Trimming cost V 5 bases and J 5 bases; bases outside gene matches: 8. Germline-derived CDR1 and CDR2 are SGHRS and YFSETQ. The CDR3 loop is CASRTTGAGETQYF. CDR3 DNA: TGCGCCAGCAGAACGACAGGGGCGGGGGAGACCCAGTACTTC.

The sample holds many counts of this clonotype. The chain combines TRBV7-9 with TRBJ2-7, with TRBD2 identical over 14 bases. Germline CDR1 and CDR2: SEHNR and FQNEAQ (reference sequence). The CDR3 covers 19 residues. J gave up 3 bases and V 7 bases, and 17 bases lay outside the gene matches. CDR3 amino acids: CASMAEPGLAGELFYEQYF. In nucleotides, the CDR3 is TGTGCCAGCATGGCAGAACCGGGACTAGCGGGAGAGCTTTTCTACGAGCAGTACTTC.

There are many counts of this clonotype. The CDR3: CASSARVNANTGELFF. CDR3 in DNA: TGTGCCAGCAGCGCTCGTGTGAACGCGAACACCGGGGAGCTGTTTTTT. V gene TRBV9 combines with J gene TRBJ2-2; D unclear. The V gene lost 3 bases and the J gene lost 0 bases, with 12 bases spanning the gap. CDR1 SGDLS and CDR2 YYNGEE come from the germline V gene. The CDR3 consists of 16 residues.

This clonotype has more than one count but fewer than ten. A much larger clone is a single base away; this may be a read error. The chain employs TRBV20-1 and TRBJ2-1; D gene unclear. CDR1 is DFQATT, CDR2 SNEGSKA, per germline (reference sequence). The CDR3 has 11 amino acids. CDR3 region: CSARDVFEQSF. CDR3 bases: TGCAGTGCTAGAGATGTATTCGAGCAGTCCTTC.

The rearrangement links TRBV6-1 to TRBJ2-5; TRBD2 agrees at 13 bases. CDR3 size: 19 residues. Germline CDR1 reads MNHNS; CDR2 reads SASEGT. The V gene end was trimmed by 5 bases and the J gene end by 3 bases; junction bases not matched to a gene: 15. The CDR3 DNA reads as TGTGCCAGCAGTATACGAACACTAGCGGGAGGGCCTGATGAAGAGACCCAGTACTTC. It is translated as CASSIRTLAGGPDEETQYF.

This chain connects TRBV19 to TRBJ2-3; the D call may be TRBD1 or TRBD2 (5 bases each). The ends were cut back, 4 bases at V and 2 bases at J, with 19 bases in the middle. Germline V gene sequence: CDR1 LNHDA, CDR2 SQIVND (reference sequence). This CDR3 region has 17 residues. The CDR3 region is CASSTAFGTEITDTQYF. CDR3 coding DNA: TGTGCCAGTAGTACTGCGTTTGGGACGGAGATCACAGATACGCAGTATTTT.

This clonotype was detected once. The V call is TRBV5-1, the J call TRBJ2-5, with TRBD1 matching 8 bases. V lost 0 bases to trimming and J lost 9 bases; unmatched junction nucleotides: 10. This CDR3 comprises 15 residues. CDR1 is SGHRS, CDR2 YFSETQ, per germline. CDR3 DNA: TGCGCCAGCAGCTTGGAAGGGGGACAGGTCGGGGCCCAGTACTTC. Amino acids: CASSLEGGQVGAQYF.

A remark on this clonotype: A much larger clone lies one base from this, so it may be a read error. The V call is TRBV15, the J call TRBJ1-1, with TRBD1 matching 7 bases. Germline V gene sequence: CDR1 LNHNV, CDR2 YYDKDF (reference sequence). This CDR3 region has 14 residues. CDR3 coding DNA: TGTGCCACCAGCTTACAGGGGTTACGGACTGAAGCTCTCTTT. This sequence encodes CATSLQGLRTEALF.

On this clonotype itself: A much more abundant neighbour one base away suggests this may be a read error. The rearrangement uses TRBV7-2 and TRBJ2-3, with a weak D call TRBD2 (5 bases). CDR1 is SGHTA, CDR2 FQGNSA, per germline. The CDR3 has 17 residues. V lost 0 bases and J 4 bases, leaving 17 bases between the germline ends. The CDR3 DNA reads TGTGCCAGCAGCTTAGCTCCGCGGGTTAGAGTCCCAGATACGCAGTATTTT. It is translated as CASSLAPRVRVPDTQYF.

The table lists this clonotype with many counts. In nucleotides, the CDR3 is TGTGCCAGCCGAAATGGGCTAGCGGGGTTTTTTGCGAACACCGGGGAGCTGTTTTTT. It translates to CASRNGLAGFFANTGELFF. The chain links TRBV7-2 to TRBJ2-2; 9 nucleotides align to TRBD2. This CDR3 has 19 residues. Germline lookup yields CDR1 SGHTA and CDR2 FQGNSA. Germline trimming cut 8 bases from V and 0 bases from J; bases unmatched to any gene: 16.

This clonotype was detected many times. The chain uses TRBV24-1 and TRBJ1-4; D ambiguous. V was shortened by 4 bases and J by 0 bases, with 8 bases between the two germline ends. Germline V lookup: CDR1 KGHDR, CDR2 SFDVKD. The CDR3 consists of 15 residues. CDR3 protein: CATSDLTTTNEKLFF. CDR3 coding DNA: TGTGCCACCAGTGACTTGACAACAACTAATGAAAAACTGTTTTTT.

This clonotype was detected a few times. J is TRBJ2-1 and V is TRBV30; no clear D gene. Trimming pared 2 bases from V and 9 bases from J, leaving 8 bases between. The CDR3 covers 11 residues. Germline V lookup: CDR1 GTSNPN, CDR2 SVGIG (reference sequence). CDR3 DNA sequence: TGTGCCTGGAGTAAAGTTCTTGAGCAGTTCTTC. The encoded protein is CAWSKVLEQFF.

This clonotype was detected many times. The chain carries TRBV7-8 and TRBJ2-7; D is perhaps TRBD2 (6 bases). The V gene's germline CDR1 is SGHVS and CDR2 FQNEAQ. This CDR3 is built from 14 residues. Trimming shortened V by 7 bases and J by 5 bases, and 18 bases separated the two germline ends. The CDR3, as DNA: TGTGCCAGCAACATAGCGGCCGGCAAGGACGAGCAGTACTTC. Its translation: CASNIAAGKDEQYF. The variable domain in full, with the rest retrieved from reference TRBV7-8 and TRBJ2-7, is GAGVSQSPRYKVAKRGQDVALRCDPISGHVSLFWYQQALGQGPEFLTYFQNEAQLDKSGLPSDRFFAERPEGSVSTLKIQRTQQEDSAVYLCASNIAAGKDEQYFGPGTRLTVT.

This clonotype occurred many times. The CDR3 DNA follows: TGTGCCAGCAGCTTAGCTAGCGGGAGAGGCACAGATACGCAGTATTTT. Translating gives CASSLASGRGTDTQYF. This chain links TRBV7-9 with TRBJ2-3, with 9 bases matching TRBD2. The CDR3 consists of 16 residues. The germline V gene has CDR1 SEHNR and CDR2 FQNEAQ (reference sequence). V gave up 0 bases and J gave up 1 base; unmatched junction bases: 2.

This clonotype was detected many times. J is TRBJ2-7 and V is TRBV5-4, with 8 positions matching TRBD2. J gave up 5 bases and V 0 bases, and 10 bases lay outside the gene matches. The CDR3 contains 16 residues. CDR1 is SGHNT and CDR2 is YYREEE in the germline V gene (reference sequence). The CDR3 loop is CASSLAPSGSQHEQYF. CDR3 in DNA: TGTGCCAGCAGCTTGGCCCCGAGCGGGAGCCAGCACGAGCAGTACTTC. Variable domain in full (rest from reference TRBV5-4 and TRBJ2-7): ETGVTQSPTHLIKTRGQQVTLRCSSQSGHNTVSWYQQALGQGPQFIFQYYREEENGRGNFPPRFSGLQFPNYSSELNVNALELDDSALYLCASSLAPSGSQHEQYFGPGTRLTVT.

This clonotype was seen many times. The chain employs TRBV20-1 and TRBJ2-7, with no clear D. V lost 2 bases to trimming and J lost 0 bases, with 8 bases between them. The CDR3 is 13 residues long. Germline lookup yields CDR1 DFQATT and CDR2 SNEGSKA (reference sequence). The CDR3 region has the DNA TGCAGTGCTAGATTCCCTAGCTCCTACGAGCAGTACTTC. This codes for CSARFPSSYEQYF.

Regarding this clonotype: The conserved closing phenylalanine or tryptophan is absent in this CDR3, likely reflecting a read error. The V gene is TRBV2, the J gene TRBJ2-7, with 10 bases matching TRBD2. Germline V gene lookup returns CDR1 SNHLY and CDR2 FYNNEI. This CDR3 is 13 amino acids long. V was pared by 9 bases and J by 3 bases, with 5 bases of the junction left unmatched. The CDR3 DNA reads TGTGCCAGTAGAATAGCGGGGGGCTACGAGCAGTACCTC. It codes for CASRIAGGYEQYL.

To note about this clonotype: Since a much larger clone is just one base distant, this may be a read error. As the CDR3 is not closed by the conserved phenylalanine or tryptophan, this likely results from a read error. The rearrangement joins TRBV6-6 to TRBJ2-7; no firm D call. Trimming cost V 1 base and J 5 bases, with 9 bases left between them. The CDR3 is 13 amino acids. Germline CDR1 is MNHNY and CDR2 is SVGAGI (reference sequence). The CDR3 loop reads CASSYYTVNEQYS. CDR3 nucleotide sequence: TGTGCCAGCAGTTACTATACGGTCAACGAGCAGTACTCC.

This clonotype was counted many times. This chain uses TRBV19 with TRBJ2-7, with D hard to call. In germline, CDR1 is LNHDA, CDR2 SQIVND (reference sequence). CDR3 size: 14 residues. The V end lost 3 bases, the J end lost 0 bases, and 9 bases lay between the germline ends. CDR3: CASSIGSDSYEQYF. The CDR3 nucleotides are TGTGCCAGTAGTATTGGGTCAGACTCCTACGAGCAGTACTTC.

This clonotype has at least ten counts. The rearrangement uses TRBV11-3 and TRBJ2-3, with 9 positions matching TRBD1. The CDR3 sequence is 16 residues long. The V segment lost 5 bases and the J segment 6 bases; nucleotides outside the gene matches: 12. CDR1 is SGHNT, CDR2 YENEEA, per germline. As DNA, the CDR3 is TGTGCCAGCAGCCCCCAAGGGGGGACAGGGAGCGATACGCAGTATTTT. As protein: CASSPQGGTGSDTQYF. The full variable domain, completed using reference TRBV11-3 and TRBJ2-3, is EAGVVQSPRYKIIEKKQPVAFWCNPISGHNTLYWYLQNLGQGPELLIRYENEEAVDDSQLPKDRFSAERLKGVDSTLKIQPAELGDSAVYLCASSPQGGTGSDTQYFGPGTRLTVL.

Turning to this clonotype: Being one base from a much bigger clone, this may be a read error. The V gene is TRBV4-2, the J gene TRBJ1-5; D is perhaps TRBD1 (5 bases). The CDR3 consists of 14 residues. CDR1 and CDR2 from the germline V gene are LGHNA and YNFKEQ. The CDR3 bases are TGTGCCGGCAGCCGGGGGGTGGGTTCTCAGCCCCAGCATTTT. Protein sequence: CAGSRGVGSQPQHF.

This clonotype was seen ten or more times. This chain connects TRBV19 to TRBJ2-6; tentative D call: TRBD1 (5 bases). V gave up 6 bases and J gave up 0 bases, with 15 bases separating them. The CDR3 extends over 17 amino acids. Germline V lookup: CDR1 LNHDA, CDR2 SQIVND (reference sequence). CDR3 loop: CASRTGTGASGANVLTF. The CDR3 coding sequence is TGTGCCAGTAGAACCGGCACAGGAGCCTCTGGGGCCAACGTCCTGACTTTC.

In regard to this clonotype: A much larger clone lies one base from this, so it may be a read error. The rearrangement links TRBV6-2 or TRBV6-3 to TRBJ2-7; possibly TRBD1 or TRBD2 for D (5 bases each). The V gene's germline CDR1 is MNHEY and CDR2 SVGEGT. The CDR3 length is 11 residues. V was clipped by 5 bases and J by 6 bases, with 8 bases between them. CDR3: CASSHGAEQYF. DNA of the CDR3: TGTGCCAGCAGTCACGGGGCCGAGCAGTACTTC.